What follows describes a single T cell receptor beta chain. The clone's antigen remains unknown. Nothing much larger sits one base from this clone, and base qualities are not available. The library was prepared using 5' RACE. The reads were generated on a NextSeq 500. In the TCR library protocol, unique molecular identifiers were attached to individual cDNA molecules to correct for PCR bias and sequencing error. Sequencing covered both TCR alpha and beta chains, and within each sample the abundances of alpha and beta sequences were tightly co-correlated. The paper's processing steps were these. Decombinator V4 was used to perform V gene, J gene and CDR3 annotation of TCR sequences. TCRs were defined as expanded if a significant change between any two time points was detected under a Poisson model with p below 0.0001. TCR abundances were normalised to the total number of TCRs sequenced per sample and were expressed as counts per million. MAIT TCRs were defined by TRAV1-2 paired with TRAJ12, TRAJ20 or TRAJ33, and iNKT TCRs by TRAV10 paired with TRAJ18. VDJdb, accessed 1 November 2021, was searched for CMV, EBV and SARS-CoV-2 annotated TCRs, excluding TCRs annotated for multiple antigens. TCRdb passed the public sequencing reads through fastp at Q25 and MiXCR, retaining productive beta sequences. Records with the same CDR3 protein are collapsed into one entry carrying the most frequent genes and DNA. TCRdb's processing, not the study's, gives the V and J calls here. This sample holds 85,000 to 100,000 distinct CDR3 sequences; 9.5% to 12% were observed only once. The ten largest make up around 4.6% of the sample.

These data come from a study of early T cells in non-severe SARS-CoV-2 infection (dated by TCRdb to the early 2020s). Turning to the overall study: TCR sequencing used bulk RNA from unsorted whole blood, so alpha and beta chains could not be paired.

V is pared back by 4 bases and J by 6 bases, with 12 bases lying between the germline termini. The CDR3 starts with the cysteine, ends with the phenylalanine, and has 13 residues. CDR3 DNA only is kept here, 39 bases in frame from base 1. Sequences MNHNS (CDR1) and SASEGT (CDR2) are obtained from the germline V gene. Overall study results and their limits: VDJdb matching was skewed toward anti-spike CD8 responses and likely underestimated virus-specific expansions, missing private and CD4 specificities.

The study was a case-control design nested within a healthcare worker cohort in London, UK, with weekly nasopharyngeal swab PCR tests and blood sampling. Healthcare workers were recruited during the week of the UK lockdown, between 23 and 31 March 2020, and followed weekly for up to about 15 weeks. The sample was whole blood, taken at baseline. The sequence came from an adult who was a healthcare worker with PCR-confirmed SARS-CoV-2 infection or an uninfected control (not recorded which). The V gene is TRBV6-1 and the J gene is TRBJ1-1; the D gene cannot be resolved reliably. The CDR3: CASSVSNRAEAFF. The DNA reads TGTGCCAGCAGTGTATCAAATAGGGCTGAAGCTTTCTTT.